These 22 T cell receptor beta chains originate from one sample sequenced in a study of T cell clonality in common variable immunodeficiency (dated by TCRdb to about 2015). Receptor libraries were prepared by the immunoSEQ multiplex PCR assay. Not all clones reach the TCRdb copy of this immuneACCESS table, which keeps in-frame sequences only. Checked studies attribute under half of the gap to unresolved V genes and leave the rest unexplained. The table for this sample lists about 55,000 clones, none of them counted only once. The ten largest clonotypes hold 0.83% of the sample. Source material: peripheral blood mononuclear cells. These receptors all stem from a person aged 18 to 75 in good health.

This clone was seen many times. Sequencing ends 3 residues short of the CDR3 end; the germline J gene provides the rest. The chain combines TRBV29-1 with TRBJ2-5, with 16 nucleotides matching TRBD2. Germline V gene data show CDR1 as SQVTM and CDR2 as ANQGSEA. The CDR3 length is 15 residues. V was clipped by 7 bases and J by 5 bases; unmatched bases: 7. The CDR3 sequence is CSGWGLAGGRETQYF. CDR3 bases read: TGCAGCGGATGGGGACTAGCGGGGGGGCGGGAGACC.

In this sample, this clone turned up many times. Coverage ceases 3 residues before the CDR3 finishes, and the germline J gene fills in the end. The chain couples TRBV5-1 to TRBJ2-7; 9 bases line up with TRBD1. Per the germline V gene, CDR1 is SGHRS and CDR2 is YFSETQ. The CDR3 spans 18 residues. V shed 1 base, J shed 2 bases, and the junction held 13 bases outside the gene matches. The sequenced part of the CDR3 DNA is TGCGCCAGCAGCTTGTATACGGGACAGGGTATATTTCCCTACGAG. Translated, it gives CASSLYTGQGIFPYE. The complete CDR3 reads CASSLYTGQGIFPYEQYF.

This clone was observed a handful of times. Sequencing ends 3 residues short of the CDR3 end; the germline J gene provides the rest. The J gene is TRBJ1-2, the V gene TRBV7-9; D perhaps matches TRBD1 (6 bases). CDR3 size: 14 residues. Per the germline V gene, CDR1 is SEHNR and CDR2 is FQNEAQ (reference sequence). CDR3 in amino acids: CASRAQGPGPSYTF. Incomplete CDR3 DNA: TGTGCCAGCAGAGCCCAGGGGCCTGGACCTAGT.

This clone was seen ten or more times. The CDR3 extends 3 residues past the end of the read, so its final part is completed from the germline J gene. The chain couples TRBV7-8 to TRBJ2-1, with D possibly being TRBD2 (7 bases). CDR3 length: 13 amino acids. With 2 bases removed from V and 8 bases from J, the gap between germline ends came to 10 bases. Germline lookup yields CDR1 SGHVS and CDR2 FQNEAQ. The sequenced part of the CDR3 DNA is TGTGCCAGCAGCTTAAGGGGGGGCGATGAG. As protein: CASSLRGGDE. The whole CDR3 protein is CASSLRGGDEQFF.

This clone was counted many times. Sequencing ends 3 residues short of the CDR3 end; the germline J gene provides the rest. The genes are TRBV5-1 and TRBJ2-3; TRBD1 agrees at 8 bases. Looked up from germline, CDR1 is SGHRS and CDR2 is YFSETQ. Trimming cost V 7 bases and J 0 bases; bases outside gene matches: 7. The CDR3 is made up of 15 amino acids. CDR3 bases read: TGCGCCAGCCTTAGGACAGGGATAAGCACAGATACG. As protein: CASLRTGISTDT. In full, the CDR3 is CASLRTGISTDTQYF.

This clone was seen ten or more times. The read ends 3 residues shy of where the CDR3 ends; the end is completed using the germline J gene. This chain connects TRBV28 to TRBJ1-2; D perhaps matches TRBD1 (6 bases). Germline loops: CDR1 MDHEN, CDR2 SYDVKM. The CDR3 loop spans 13 amino acids. V gave up 5 bases and J gave up 4 bases, with 11 bases separating them. The CDR3 reads CASSPQGVYGYTF. CDR3 DNA (partial): TGTGCCAGCAGTCCACAGGGAGTCTATGGC.

A note on this clone: This sequence may be a read error, since a much larger clone differs from it by one base. The observed sequence ends 3 residues before the CDR3 terminus, with the missing tail filled in from the germline J gene. The sample has other DNA sequences that encode this CDR3 too. The chain links TRBV6-4 to TRBJ1-3; TRBD1 matches 7 bases. This CDR3 spans 13 amino acids. The germline V gene encodes CDR1 MRHNA and CDR2 SNTAGT. The CDR3 DNA, read in part, is TGTGCCAGCCCCCGGGACAGTGGAAACACG. As protein: CASPRDSGNT. The complete CDR3 protein is CASPRDSGNTIYF.

This clone occurred many times. The CDR3 is cut off 3 residues early in the read; its end comes from the germline J gene. The genes are TRBV7-3 and TRBJ2-5; D not certain. The CDR3 runs to 13 residues. V lost 4 bases, J lost 2 bases, and 8 bases lay in between. Germline lookup yields CDR1 SGHTA and CDR2 FQGTGA. The CDR3 DNA, read in part, is TGTGCCAGCAGCTCACATCGACAAGAGACC. As protein: CASSSHRQET. The whole CDR3 is CASSSHRQETQYF.

This clone has a count of ten or more. The DNA ends 3 residues before the CDR3 does, and the rest of the CDR3 is filled in from the germline J gene. The genes are TRBV14 and TRBJ1-3, with D hard to call. CDR1 and CDR2 from the germline V gene are SGHDN and FVKESK. The V end was cut by 1 base, the J end by 9 bases, with 10 bases between. The CDR3 extends over 13 amino acids. The CDR3 bases that were read are TGTGCCAGCAGCCAAGTCCCCTATAGCACC. It yields the protein CASSQVPYST. The CDR3 as a whole reads CASSQVPYSTIYF.

Note on this clone: Coverage ceases 3 residues before the CDR3 finishes, and the germline J gene fills in the end. The chain recombines TRBV19 with TRBJ1-4; 7 bases match TRBD1. This CDR3 spans 15 amino acids. CDR1 is LNHDA, CDR2 SQIVND, per germline (reference sequence). Trimming cost V 6 bases and J 3 bases; bases outside gene matches: 7. CDR3 amino acids: CASSLEGQPNEKLFF. Incomplete CDR3 DNA: TGTGCCAGTAGCCTCGAGGGACAGCCTAATGAAAAA.

At least ten counts were recorded for this clone. The DNA ends 3 residues before the CDR3 does, and the rest of the CDR3 is filled in from the germline J gene. The chain recombines TRBV20-1 with TRBJ1-2; the match to TRBD1 covers 10 bases. Germline V gene lookup returns CDR1 DFQATT and CDR2 SNEGSKA (reference sequence). The CDR3 runs to 20 residues. J lost 0 bases, V lost 0 bases, and 16 bases had no gene match. Partial CDR3 DNA: TGCAGTGCTAGAGATATCTATGTTGGGGACAGGGGTTCGGCTAACTATGGC. It specifies CSARDIYVGDRGSANYG. The entire CDR3 sequence reads CSARDIYVGDRGSANYGYTF.

This clone was counted only a few times. The sequenced fragment ends 3 residues before the CDR3 boundary, so the rest is inferred from the germline J gene. The V and J genes are TRBV2 and TRBJ1-6, with 8 bases that match TRBD1. Germline values: CDR1 SNHLY, CDR2 FYNNEI. The CDR3 length is 16 residues. Trimming removed 6 bases from V and 10 bases from J; junction bases left unmatched: 14. The DNA read from the CDR3 is TGTGCCAGCAGGACGAGAGGTCAGGGGGCGCGCTCACCC. Its protein is CASRTRGQGARSP. The full CDR3 protein is CASRTRGQGARSPLHF.

This clone occurred a few times. The CDR3 end lies 3 residues beyond the end of the read and is filled in from the germline J gene. V is TRBV5-1 and J is TRBJ2-3; 8 bases map to TRBD2. This CDR3 is built from 14 residues. Per the germline V gene, CDR1 is SGHRS and CDR2 is YFSETQ. The CDR3: CASSFGTREKTQYF. The CDR3 bases that were read are TGCGCCAGCAGCTTTGGGACTAGGGAAAAGACG.

This clone showed up many times. The observed sequence ends 3 residues before the CDR3 terminus, with the missing tail filled in from the germline J gene. The chain combines TRBV6-1 with TRBJ1-2; 8 bases match TRBD1. Germline CDR1 is MNHNS and CDR2 is SASEGT. Losses at the gene ends were 2 bases for V and 3 bases for J; bases not matched to a gene: 17. The CDR3 totals 19 residues. Partial CDR3 DNA: TGTGCCAGCAGTGAAAGGGGTCTTTGTTTGGGACAGGTTGACTATGGC. Protein: CASSERGLCLGQVDYG. The whole CDR3 region reads CASSERGLCLGQVDYGYTF.

This clone was detected many times. The sequence runs out 3 residues before the end of the CDR3; the remainder is reconstructed from the germline J gene. The J gene is TRBJ1-3, the V gene TRBV5-1; the match to TRBD1 covers 7 bases. This CDR3 spans 15 amino acids. Germline-derived CDR1 and CDR2 are SGHRS and YFSETQ. V lost 1 base and J lost 5; bases outside the gene matches: 6. CDR3 amino acids: CASSLQGEIRNTIYF. CDR3 DNA (partial): TGCGCCAGCAGCTTGCAGGGGGAGATTAGAAACACC.

This clone was detected ten times or more. The read ends 3 residues before the CDR3 terminus; that terminus is restored from the germline J gene. The chain recombines TRBV5-6 with TRBJ2-5; 10 bases map to TRBD1. This CDR3 comprises 15 residues. Germline CDR1 and CDR2: SGHDT and YYEEEE. V lost 3 bases, J lost 4 bases, and 6 bases stayed unmatched. The covered CDR3 bases are TGTGCCAGCAGCTATGGGACAGGGGTTGTAGAGACC. Its protein product is CASSYGTGVVET. The whole CDR3 sequence is CASSYGTGVVETQYF.

Many counts were recorded for this clone. Coverage ceases 3 residues before the CDR3 finishes, and the germline J gene fills in the end. The chain joins TRBV12-3 or TRBV12-4 to TRBJ2-1; 9 nucleotides line up with TRBD1. Trimming cost V 5 bases and J 6 bases; bases outside gene matches: 5. This CDR3 is built from 14 residues. The part of the CDR3 DNA that was read is TGTGCCAGCAGTGGGACAGGGAAAAGCAATGAG. Translated, it gives CASSGTGKSNE. The whole CDR3 sequence reads CASSGTGKSNEQFF.

Turning to this clone: The read is 3 residues too short to cover the CDR3 end, so that end is filled in from the germline J gene. The V call is TRBV5-1, the J call TRBJ2-3; a possible D gene is TRBD1 (6 bases). The CDR3 is 16 amino acids. Germline-derived CDR1 and CDR2 are SGHRS and YFSETQ. Partial CDR3 DNA: TGCGCCAGCAGCTTCTTAGGACAGAACAGGATAGAGACG. This translates into CASSFLGQNRIET. The entire CDR3 reads CASSFLGQNRIETQYF.

This clone was seen repeatedly, ten times or more. Read data end 3 residues before the CDR3 end; the end is taken from the germline J gene. The chain has TRBV19 and TRBJ2-7; D unresolved. Germline V gene data show CDR1 as LNHDA and CDR2 as SQIVND (reference sequence). The ends were cut back, 7 bases at V and 5 bases at J, with 21 bases in the middle. The CDR3 is 15 amino acids. The CDR3 DNA, read in part, is TGTGCCAGTACCTCTCTCGGCGGTACCCCCGACGAG. Amino acids: CASTSLGGTPDE. The whole CDR3 protein is CASTSLGGTPDEQYF.

This clone was seen ten or more times. The read is 3 residues too short to cover the CDR3 end, so that end is filled in from the germline J gene. This chain uses TRBV7-3 with TRBJ2-1; 10 nucleotides match TRBD1. Losses at the gene ends were 5 bases for V and 7 bases for J; bases not matched to a gene: 5. Germline V CDR1 and CDR2: SGHTA, FQGTGA. The CDR3 sequence is 14 residues long. CDR3 DNA, as far as it was read: TGTGCCAGCAGCCGGGACAGGGGAGGGAATGAG. Amino acids: CASSRDRGGNE. Given in full, the CDR3 is CASSRDRGGNEQFF.

This clone appeared many times. The CDR3 goes on 3 residues after the read ends, and that part is filled in from the germline J gene. V is TRBV2 and J is TRBJ1-4; 10 bases fit TRBD1. Germline V gives CDR1 SNHLY, CDR2 FYNNEI. V dropped 7 bases and J dropped 8; count of bases not matched to a gene: 7. The CDR3 length is 14 residues. The sequenced part of the CDR3 DNA is TGTGCCAGCAACGGACAGGGGGGGACCGAAAAA. Protein sequence: CASNGQGGTEK. The CDR3 reads in full as CASNGQGGTEKLFF.

This clone was found many times. The DNA read from the CDR3 is TGTGCCAGTAGACCCTTGGGGGGGGTCTTGAGGACTGAA. This sequence encodes CASRPLGGVLRTE. The CDR3 reads in full as CASRPLGGVLRTEAFF. V usage is TRBV19 and J usage is TRBJ1-1; perhaps TRBD1 as D (5 bases). The read ends 3 residues before the CDR3 terminus; that terminus is restored from the germline J gene. Germline V CDR1 and CDR2: LNHDA, SQIVND (reference sequence). With 6 bases removed from V and 5 bases from J, the gap between germline ends came to 22 bases. CDR3 length: 16 amino acids.